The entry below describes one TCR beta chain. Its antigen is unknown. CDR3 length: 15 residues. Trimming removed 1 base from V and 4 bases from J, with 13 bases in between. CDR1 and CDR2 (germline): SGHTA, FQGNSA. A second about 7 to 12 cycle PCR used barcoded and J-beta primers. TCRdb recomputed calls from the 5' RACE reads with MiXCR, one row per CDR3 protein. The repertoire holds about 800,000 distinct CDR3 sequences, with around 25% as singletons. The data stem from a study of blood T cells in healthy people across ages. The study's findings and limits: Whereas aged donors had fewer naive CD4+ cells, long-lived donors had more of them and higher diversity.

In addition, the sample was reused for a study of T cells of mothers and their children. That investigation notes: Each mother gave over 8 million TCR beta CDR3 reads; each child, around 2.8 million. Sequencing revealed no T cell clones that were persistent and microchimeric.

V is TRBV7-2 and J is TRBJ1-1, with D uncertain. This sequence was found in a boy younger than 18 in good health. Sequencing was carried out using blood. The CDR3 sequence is CASSLGIGIGTEAFF. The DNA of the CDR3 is TGTGCCAGCAGCTTAGGTATAGGCATTGGCACTGAAGCTTTCTTT.